These 2 T cell receptor beta chains share one sample of origin, sequenced in a study of control samples from healthy donors and cancer patients (dated by TCRdb to about 2020). Library preparation employed the immunoSEQ multiplex PCR assay. TCRdb mirrors the immuneACCESS table, restricted to in-frame sequences. Some clones are absent from its copies; in checked studies, under half trace to an unresolved V gene, and the reason for the others is unknown. A total of about 120,000 clones appear in this sample, 89% of them only once. Of the sample, almost 40% falls within the top ten clones. The sample was blood. The receptors here all came from a man aged 45-65 years in good health.

The V and J genes are TRBV6-6 and TRBJ2-3, with 7 bases matching TRBD1. This CDR3 is 14 amino acids long. V lost 8 bases and J lost 4; bases outside the gene matches: 9. The germline V gene has CDR1 MNHNY and CDR2 SVGAGI (reference sequence). This chain's CDR3 is CASARTGQSDTQYF. The CDR3 DNA reads as TGTGCCAGCGCCCGGACAGGTCAATCAGATACGCAGTATTTT.

The CDR3 loop is CASSLRQGYTGELFF. The CDR3 DNA reads TGTGCCAGCAGTCTCAGACAGGGGTACACCGGGGAGCTGTTTTTT. This chain links TRBV6-5 with TRBJ2-2; the match to TRBD1 covers 8 bases. V gave up 5 bases and J gave up 3 bases; unmatched junction bases: 5. Germline-derived CDR1 and CDR2 are MNHEY and SVGAGI. CDR3 length: 15 residues.